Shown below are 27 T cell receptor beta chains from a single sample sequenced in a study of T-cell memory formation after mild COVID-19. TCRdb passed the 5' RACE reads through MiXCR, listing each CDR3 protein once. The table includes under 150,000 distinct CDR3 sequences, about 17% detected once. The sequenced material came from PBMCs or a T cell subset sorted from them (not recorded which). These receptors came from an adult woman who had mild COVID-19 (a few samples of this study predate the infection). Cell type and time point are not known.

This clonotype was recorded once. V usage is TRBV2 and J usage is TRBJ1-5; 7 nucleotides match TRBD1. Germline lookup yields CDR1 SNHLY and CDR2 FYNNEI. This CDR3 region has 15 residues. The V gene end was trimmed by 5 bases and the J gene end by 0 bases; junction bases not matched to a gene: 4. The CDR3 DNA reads TGTGCCAGCAGTAGGGGACAGACTAGCAATCAGCCCCAGCATTTT. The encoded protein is CASSRGQTSNQPQHF.

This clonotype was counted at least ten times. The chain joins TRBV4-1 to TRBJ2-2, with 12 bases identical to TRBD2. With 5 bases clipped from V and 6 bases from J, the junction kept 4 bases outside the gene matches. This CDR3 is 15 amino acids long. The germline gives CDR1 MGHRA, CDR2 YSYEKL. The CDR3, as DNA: TGCGCCAGCAGCACCGGGACTAGCGGGCCCGGGGAGCTGTTTTTT. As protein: CASSTGTSGPGELFF.

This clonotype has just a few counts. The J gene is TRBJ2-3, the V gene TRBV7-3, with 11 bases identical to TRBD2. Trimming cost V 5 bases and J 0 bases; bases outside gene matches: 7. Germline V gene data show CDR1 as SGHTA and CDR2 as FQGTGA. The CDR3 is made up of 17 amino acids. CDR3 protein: CASSQSGLAASTDTQYF. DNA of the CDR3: TGTGCCAGCAGCCAATCGGGACTAGCGGCTAGCACAGATACGCAGTATTTT.

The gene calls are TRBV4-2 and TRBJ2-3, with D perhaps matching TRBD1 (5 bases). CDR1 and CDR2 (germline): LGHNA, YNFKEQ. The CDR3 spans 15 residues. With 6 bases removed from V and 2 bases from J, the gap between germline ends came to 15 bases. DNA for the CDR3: TGTGCCAGCAGACCTCAGGGTTTAAACACAGATACGCAGTATTTT. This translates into CASRPQGLNTDTQYF.

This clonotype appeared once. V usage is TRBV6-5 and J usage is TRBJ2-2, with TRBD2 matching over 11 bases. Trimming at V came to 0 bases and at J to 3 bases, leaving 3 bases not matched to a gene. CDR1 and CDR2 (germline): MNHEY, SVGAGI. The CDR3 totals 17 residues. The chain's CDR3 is CASSYSGTSGYTGELFF. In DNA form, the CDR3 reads TGTGCCAGCAGTTACTCCGGGACTAGCGGATACACCGGGGAGCTGTTTTTT.

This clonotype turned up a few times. The CDR3 DNA is TGTGCCAGCAGCTCCTGGACAGGGCGGGGCGGGGAGCTGTTTTTT. Translating it yields CASSSWTGRGGELFF. The V call is TRBV7-6, the J call TRBJ2-2; 8 nucleotides align to TRBD1. The V and J ends lost 4 bases and 7 bases, in that order; junction bases with no gene match: 8. The CDR3 is 15 amino acids. The V gene's germline CDR1 is SGHVS and CDR2 FNYEAQ. The full variable domain, with the rest looked up from reference TRBV7-6 and TRBJ2-2, is GAGVSQSPRYKVTKRGQDVALRCDPISGHVSLYWYRQALGQGPEFLTYFNYEAQQDKSGLPNDRFSAERPEGSISTLTIQRTEQRDSAMYRCASSSWTGRGGELFFGEGSRLTVL.

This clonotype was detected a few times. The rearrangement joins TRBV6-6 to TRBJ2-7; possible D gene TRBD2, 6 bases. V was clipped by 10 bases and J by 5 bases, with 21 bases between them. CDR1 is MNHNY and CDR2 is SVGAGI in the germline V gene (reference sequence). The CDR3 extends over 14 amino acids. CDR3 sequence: CATYGEDGCHEQYF. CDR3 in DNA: TGTGCCACTTACGGGGAGGACGGCTGTCACGAGCAGTACTTC.

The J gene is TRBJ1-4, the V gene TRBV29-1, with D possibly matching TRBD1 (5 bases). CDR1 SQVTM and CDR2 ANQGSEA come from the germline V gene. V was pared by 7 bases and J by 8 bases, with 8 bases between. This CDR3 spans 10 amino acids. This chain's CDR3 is CSAAGEKLFF. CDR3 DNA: TGCAGCGCTGCAGGGGAAAAACTGTTTTTT. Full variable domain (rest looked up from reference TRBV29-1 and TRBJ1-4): SAVISQKPSRDICQRGTSLTIQCQVDSQVTMMFWYRQQPGQSLTLIATANQGSEATYESGFVIDKFPISRPNLTFSTLTVSNMSPEDSSIYLCSAAGEKLFFGSGTQLSVL.

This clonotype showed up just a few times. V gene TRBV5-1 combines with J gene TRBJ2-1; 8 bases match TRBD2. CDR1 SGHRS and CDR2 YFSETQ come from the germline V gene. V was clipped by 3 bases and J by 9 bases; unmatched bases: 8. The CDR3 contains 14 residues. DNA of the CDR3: TGCGCCAGCAGCTCAGCGGGGGTAGGGATTGAGCAGTTCTTC. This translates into CASSSAGVGIEQFF. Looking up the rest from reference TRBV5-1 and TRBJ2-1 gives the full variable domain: KAGVTQTPRYLIKTRGQQVTLSCSPISGHRSVSWYQQTPGQGLQFLFEYFSETQRNKGNFPGRFSGRQFSNSRSEMNVSTLELGDSALYLCASSSAGVGIEQFFGPGTRLTVL.

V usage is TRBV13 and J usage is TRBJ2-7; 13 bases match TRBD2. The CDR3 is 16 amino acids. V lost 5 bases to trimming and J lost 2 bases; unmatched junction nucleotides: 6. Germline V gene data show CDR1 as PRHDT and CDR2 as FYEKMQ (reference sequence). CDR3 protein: CASSIELAGGAYEQYF. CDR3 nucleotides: TGTGCCAGCAGCATAGAACTAGCGGGAGGGGCCTACGAGCAGTACTTC. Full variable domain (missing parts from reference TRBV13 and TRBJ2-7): AAGVIQSPRHLIKEKRETATLKCYPIPRHDTVYWYQQGPGQDPQFLISFYEKMQSDKGSIPDRFSAQQFSDYHSELNMSSLELGDSALYFCASSIELAGGAYEQYFGPGTRLTVT.

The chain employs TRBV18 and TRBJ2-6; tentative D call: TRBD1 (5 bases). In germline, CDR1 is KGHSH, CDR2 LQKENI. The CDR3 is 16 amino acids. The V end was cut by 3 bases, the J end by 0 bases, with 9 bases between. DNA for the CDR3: TGTGCCAGCTCACCTCGACAGACCTCTGGGGCCAACGTCCTGACTTTC. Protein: CASSPRQTSGANVLTF.

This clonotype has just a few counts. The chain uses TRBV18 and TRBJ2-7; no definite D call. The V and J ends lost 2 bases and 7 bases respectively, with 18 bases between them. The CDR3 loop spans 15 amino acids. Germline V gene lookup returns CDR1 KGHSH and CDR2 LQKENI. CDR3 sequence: CASSPFTASYEEQYF. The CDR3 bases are TGTGCCAGCTCACCATTTACGGCCTCCTACGAAGAGCAGTACTTC.

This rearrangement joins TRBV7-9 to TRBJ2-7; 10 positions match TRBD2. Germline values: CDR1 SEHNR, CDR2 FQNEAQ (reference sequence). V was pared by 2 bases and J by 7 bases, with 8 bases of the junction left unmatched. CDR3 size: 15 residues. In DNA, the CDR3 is TGTGCCAGCAGCTTAAGGCTAGCGGGAGTCGGTGAGCAGTACTTC. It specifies CASSLRLAGVGEQYF.

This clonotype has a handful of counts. CDR3 protein: CASTIRQGDTGELFF. The CDR3 nucleotides are TGTGCCAGCACCATCAGACAGGGGGACACCGGGGAGCTGTTTTTT. The gene calls are TRBV11-3 and TRBJ2-2, with 9 bases fitting TRBD1. Germline V gene lookup returns CDR1 SGHNT and CDR2 YENEEA. V dropped 7 bases and J dropped 3; count of bases not matched to a gene: 6. The CDR3 runs to 15 residues.

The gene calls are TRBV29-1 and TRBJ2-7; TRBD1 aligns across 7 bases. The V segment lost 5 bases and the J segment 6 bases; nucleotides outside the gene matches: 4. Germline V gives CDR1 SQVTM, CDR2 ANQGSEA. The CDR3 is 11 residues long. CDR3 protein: CSVSTGAEQYF. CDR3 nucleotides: TGCAGCGTTTCCACAGGGGCCGAGCAGTACTTC.

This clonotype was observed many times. CDR3 protein: CASKWRGLSYNEQFF. The CDR3 DNA follows: TGCGCCAGCAAATGGCGAGGGTTGTCCTACAATGAGCAGTTCTTC. The chain recombines TRBV5-1 with TRBJ2-1, with D possibly matching TRBD2 (5 bases). Germline assignment: CDR1 SGHRS and CDR2 YFSETQ. There are 15 residues in the CDR3. The V end lost 6 bases, the J end lost 1 base, and 14 bases lay between the germline ends.

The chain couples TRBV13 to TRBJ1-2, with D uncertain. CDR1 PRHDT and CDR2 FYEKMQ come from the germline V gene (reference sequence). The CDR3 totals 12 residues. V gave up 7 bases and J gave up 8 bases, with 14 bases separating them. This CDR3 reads CASTRDPGGYTF. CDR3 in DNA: TGTGCCAGCACTCGGGATCCCGGGGGCTACACCTTC.

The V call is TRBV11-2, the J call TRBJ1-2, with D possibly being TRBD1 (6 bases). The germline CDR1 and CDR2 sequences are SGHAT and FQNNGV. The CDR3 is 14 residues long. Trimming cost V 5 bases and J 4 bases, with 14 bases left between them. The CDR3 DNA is TGTGCCAGCAGCCCCCGGGGGGGCGGCTATGGCTACACCTTC. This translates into CASSPRGGGYGYTF.

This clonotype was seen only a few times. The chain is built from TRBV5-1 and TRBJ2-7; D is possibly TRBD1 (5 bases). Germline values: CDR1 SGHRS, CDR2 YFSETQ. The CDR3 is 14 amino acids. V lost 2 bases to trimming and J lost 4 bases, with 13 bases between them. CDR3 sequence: CASSFGAGSYEQYF. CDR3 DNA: TGCGCCAGCAGCTTCGGTGCAGGGTCATACGAGCAGTACTTC.

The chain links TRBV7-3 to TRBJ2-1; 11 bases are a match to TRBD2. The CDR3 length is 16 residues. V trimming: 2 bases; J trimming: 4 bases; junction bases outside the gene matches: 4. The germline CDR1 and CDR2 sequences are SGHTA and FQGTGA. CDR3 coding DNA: TGTGCCAGCAGCTTAGGAGGGACTAGCGGTTACAATGAGCAGTTCTTC. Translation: CASSLGGTSGYNEQFF.

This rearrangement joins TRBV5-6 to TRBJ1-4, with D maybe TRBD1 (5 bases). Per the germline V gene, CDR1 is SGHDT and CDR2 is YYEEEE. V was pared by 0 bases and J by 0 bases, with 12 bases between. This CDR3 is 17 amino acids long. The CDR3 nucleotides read TGTGCCAGCAGCTTGGCCATGACAGTTGCAACTAATGAAAAACTGTTTTTT. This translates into CASSLAMTVATNEKLFF.

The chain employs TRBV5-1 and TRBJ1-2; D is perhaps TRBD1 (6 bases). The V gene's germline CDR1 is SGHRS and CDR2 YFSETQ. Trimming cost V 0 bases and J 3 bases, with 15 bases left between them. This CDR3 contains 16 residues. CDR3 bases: TGCGCCAGCAGCTTGGAAGGAGGACAGCGCCACTATGGCTACACCTTC. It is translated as CASSLEGGQRHYGYTF.

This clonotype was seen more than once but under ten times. The CDR3: CASSLDRGRTEAFF. The CDR3 DNA follows: TGCGCCAGCAGCTTGGACAGGGGAAGGACTGAAGCTTTCTTT. This chain joins TRBV5-1 and TRBJ1-1, with 7 bases that match TRBD1. CDR1 and CDR2 (germline): SGHRS, YFSETQ. J gave up 5 bases and V 0 bases, and 4 bases lay outside the gene matches. The CDR3 runs to 14 residues.

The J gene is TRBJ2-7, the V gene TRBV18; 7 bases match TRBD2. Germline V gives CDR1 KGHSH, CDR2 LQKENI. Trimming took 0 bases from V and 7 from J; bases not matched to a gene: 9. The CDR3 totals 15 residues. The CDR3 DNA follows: TGTGCCAGCTCACCACCGGGGCTAGCGGTCGGAGAGCAGTACTTC. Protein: CASSPPGLAVGEQYF.

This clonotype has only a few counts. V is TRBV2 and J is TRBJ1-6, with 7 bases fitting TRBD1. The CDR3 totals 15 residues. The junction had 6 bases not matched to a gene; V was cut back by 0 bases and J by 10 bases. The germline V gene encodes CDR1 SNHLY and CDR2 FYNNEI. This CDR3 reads CASSEAKGAGSPLHF. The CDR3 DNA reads TGTGCCAGCAGTGAAGCGAAGGGGGCGGGATCACCCCTCCACTTT. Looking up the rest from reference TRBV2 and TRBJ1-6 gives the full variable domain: EPEVTQTPSHQVTQMGQEVILRCVPISNHLYFYWYRQILGQKVEFLVSFYNNEISEKSEIFDDQFSVERPDGSNFTLKIRSTKLEDSAMYFCASSEAKGAGSPLHFGNGTRLTVT.

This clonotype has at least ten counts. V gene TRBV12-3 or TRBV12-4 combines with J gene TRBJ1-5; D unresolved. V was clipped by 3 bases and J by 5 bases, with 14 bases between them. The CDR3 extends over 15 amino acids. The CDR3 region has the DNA TGTGCCAGCAGTTTTAGGGCACAATACGATCAGCCCCAGCATTTT. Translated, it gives CASSFRAQYDQPQHF.

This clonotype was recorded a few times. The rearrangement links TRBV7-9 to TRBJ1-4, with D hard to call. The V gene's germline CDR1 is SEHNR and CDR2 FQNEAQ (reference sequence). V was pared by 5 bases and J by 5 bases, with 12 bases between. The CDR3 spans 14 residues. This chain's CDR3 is CASSDRAMNEKLFF. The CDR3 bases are TGTGCCAGCAGCGACCGGGCAATGAATGAAAAACTGTTTTTT.